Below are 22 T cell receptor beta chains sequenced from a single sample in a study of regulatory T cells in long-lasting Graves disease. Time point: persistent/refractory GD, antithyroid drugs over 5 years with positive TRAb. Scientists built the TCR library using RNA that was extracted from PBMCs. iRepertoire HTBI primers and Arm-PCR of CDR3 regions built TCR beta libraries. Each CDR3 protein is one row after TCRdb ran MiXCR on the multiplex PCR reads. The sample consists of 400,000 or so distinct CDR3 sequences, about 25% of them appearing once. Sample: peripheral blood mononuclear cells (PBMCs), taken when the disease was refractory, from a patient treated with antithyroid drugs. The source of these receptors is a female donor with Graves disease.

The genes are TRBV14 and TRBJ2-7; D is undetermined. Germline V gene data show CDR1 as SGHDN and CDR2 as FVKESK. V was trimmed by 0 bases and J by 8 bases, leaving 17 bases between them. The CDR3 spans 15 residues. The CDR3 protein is CASSQDSSQLRKQYF. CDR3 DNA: TGTGCCAGCAGCCAAGATTCCAGCCAACTACGAAAGCAGTACTTC.

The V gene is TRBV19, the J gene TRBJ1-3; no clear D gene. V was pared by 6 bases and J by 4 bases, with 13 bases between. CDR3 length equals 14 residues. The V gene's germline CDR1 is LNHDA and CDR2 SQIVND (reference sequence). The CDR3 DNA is TGTGCCAGTAGACCGGGCCCCAGAGGAAACACCATATATTTT. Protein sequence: CASRPGPRGNTIYF.

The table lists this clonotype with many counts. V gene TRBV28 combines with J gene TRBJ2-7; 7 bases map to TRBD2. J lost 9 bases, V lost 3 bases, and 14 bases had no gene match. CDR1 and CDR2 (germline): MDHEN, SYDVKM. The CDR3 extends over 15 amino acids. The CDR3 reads CASSLRASAREGQYF. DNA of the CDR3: TGTGCCAGCAGTTTGCGAGCCTCGGCCAGGGAGGGGCAGTACTTC.

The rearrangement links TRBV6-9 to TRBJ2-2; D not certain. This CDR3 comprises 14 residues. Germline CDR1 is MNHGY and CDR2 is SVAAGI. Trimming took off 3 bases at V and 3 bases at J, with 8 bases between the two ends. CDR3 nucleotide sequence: TGTGCCAGCAGTTACGGCAATTACACCGGGGAGCTGTTTTTT. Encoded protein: CASSYGNYTGELFF.

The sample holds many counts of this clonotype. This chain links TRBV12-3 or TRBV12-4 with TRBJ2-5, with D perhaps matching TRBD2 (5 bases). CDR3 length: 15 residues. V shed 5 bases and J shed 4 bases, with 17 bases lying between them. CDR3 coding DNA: TGTGCCAGCAGTCCTCCCGGGGTGAAGAGAGAGACCCAGTACTTC. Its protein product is CASSPPGVKRETQYF.

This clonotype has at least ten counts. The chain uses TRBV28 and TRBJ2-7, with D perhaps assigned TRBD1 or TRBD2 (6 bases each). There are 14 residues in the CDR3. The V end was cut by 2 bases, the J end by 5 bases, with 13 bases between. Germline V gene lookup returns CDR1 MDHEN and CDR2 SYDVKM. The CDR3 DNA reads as TGTGCCAGCAGTTTAGGGGGGCGCGGGGACGAGCAGTACTTC. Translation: CASSLGGRGDEQYF.

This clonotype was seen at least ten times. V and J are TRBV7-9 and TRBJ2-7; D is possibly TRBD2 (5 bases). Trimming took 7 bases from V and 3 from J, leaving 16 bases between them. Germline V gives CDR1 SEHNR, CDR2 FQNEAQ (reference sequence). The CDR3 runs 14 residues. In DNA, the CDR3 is TGTGCCAGCAATCCTCGGGCGGGCAGCTACGAGCAGTACTTC. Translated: CASNPRAGSYEQYF.

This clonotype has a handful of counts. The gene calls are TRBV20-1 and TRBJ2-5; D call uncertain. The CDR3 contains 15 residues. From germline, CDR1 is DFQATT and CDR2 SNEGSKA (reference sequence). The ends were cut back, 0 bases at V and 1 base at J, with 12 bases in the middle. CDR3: CSARDSAQIQETQYF. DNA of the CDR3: TGCAGTGCTAGAGATTCGGCCCAGATCCAAGAGACCCAGTACTTC.

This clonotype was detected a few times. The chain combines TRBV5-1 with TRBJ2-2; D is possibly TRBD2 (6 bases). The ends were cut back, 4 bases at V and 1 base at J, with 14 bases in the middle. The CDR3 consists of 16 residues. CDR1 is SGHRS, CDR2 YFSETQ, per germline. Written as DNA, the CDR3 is TGCGCCAGCAGCCCGGGACTGCTTCAGAACACCGGGGAGCTGTTTTTT. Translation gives CASSPGLLQNTGELFF. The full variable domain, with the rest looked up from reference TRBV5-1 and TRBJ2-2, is KAGVTQTPRYLIKTRGQQVTLSCSPISGHRSVSWYQQTPGQGLQFLFEYFSETQRNKGNFPGRFSGRQFSNSRSEMNVSTLELGDSALYLCASSPGLLQNTGELFFGEGSRLTVL.

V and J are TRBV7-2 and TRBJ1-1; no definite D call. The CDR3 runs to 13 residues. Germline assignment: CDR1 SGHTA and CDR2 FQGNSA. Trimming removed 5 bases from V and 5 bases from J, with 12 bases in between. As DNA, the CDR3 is TGTGCCAGCAGCCCCGGGGTGGGGACTGAAGCTTTCTTT. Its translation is CASSPGVGTEAFF. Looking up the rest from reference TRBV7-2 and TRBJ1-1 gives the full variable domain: GAGVSQSPSNKVTEKGKDVELRCDPISGHTALYWYRQSLGQGLEFLIYFQGNSAPDKSGLPSDRFSAERTGGSVSTLTIQRTQQEDSAVYLCASSPGVGTEAFFGQGTRLTVV.

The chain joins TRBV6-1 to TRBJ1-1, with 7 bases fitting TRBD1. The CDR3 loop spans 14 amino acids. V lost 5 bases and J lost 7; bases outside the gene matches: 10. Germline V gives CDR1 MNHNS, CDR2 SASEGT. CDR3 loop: CASSRGQAGREAFF. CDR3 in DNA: TGTGCCAGCAGTCGCGGACAGGCGGGCCGTGAAGCTTTCTTT.

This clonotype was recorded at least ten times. CDR3 nucleotides: TGTGCCAGCAGCTTGATCCAAAGAGAGACCCAGTACTTC. Translation: CASSLIQRETQYF. This chain joins TRBV11-2 and TRBJ2-5, with no clear D. Trimming left V 3 bases short and J 4 bases short, with 9 bases between. The CDR3 is 13 residues long. Germline V gene data show CDR1 as SGHAT and CDR2 as FQNNGV.

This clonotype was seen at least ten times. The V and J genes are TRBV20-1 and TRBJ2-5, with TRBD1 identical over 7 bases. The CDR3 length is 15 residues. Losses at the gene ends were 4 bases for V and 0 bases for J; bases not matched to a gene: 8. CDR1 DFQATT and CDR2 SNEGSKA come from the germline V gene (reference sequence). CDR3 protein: CSANDGTAYQETQYF. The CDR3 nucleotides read TGCAGTGCTAACGACGGGACAGCCTACCAAGAGACCCAGTACTTC.

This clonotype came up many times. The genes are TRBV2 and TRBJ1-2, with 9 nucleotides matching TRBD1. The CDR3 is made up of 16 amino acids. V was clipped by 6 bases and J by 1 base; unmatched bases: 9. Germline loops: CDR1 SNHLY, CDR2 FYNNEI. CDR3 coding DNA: TGTGCCAGCAGCTTCCCCGGGACAGGGTATAACTATGGCTACACCTTC. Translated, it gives CASSFPGTGYNYGYTF.

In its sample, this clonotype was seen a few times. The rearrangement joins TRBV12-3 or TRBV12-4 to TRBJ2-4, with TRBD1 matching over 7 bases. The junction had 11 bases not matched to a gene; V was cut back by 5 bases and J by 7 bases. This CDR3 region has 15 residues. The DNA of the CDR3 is TGTGCCAGCAGTACGCGACAGGGTGGAATTAACATTCAGTACTTC. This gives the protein CASSTRQGGINIQYF.

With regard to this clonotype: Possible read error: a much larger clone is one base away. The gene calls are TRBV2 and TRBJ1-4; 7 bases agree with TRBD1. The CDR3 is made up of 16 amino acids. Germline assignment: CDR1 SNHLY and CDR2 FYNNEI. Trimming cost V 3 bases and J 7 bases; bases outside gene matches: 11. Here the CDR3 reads CASSDNRDSLSEKLFF. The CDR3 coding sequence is TGTGCCAGCAGTGACAACCGGGACAGCTTAAGTGAAAAACTGTTTTTT.

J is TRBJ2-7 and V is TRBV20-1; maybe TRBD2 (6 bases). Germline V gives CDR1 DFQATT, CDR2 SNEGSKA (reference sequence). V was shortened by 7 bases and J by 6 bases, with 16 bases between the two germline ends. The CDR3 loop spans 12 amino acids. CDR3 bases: TGCAGTGTCCTGAGACTAGTAGCCGAGCAGTACTTC. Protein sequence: CSVLRLVAEQYF.

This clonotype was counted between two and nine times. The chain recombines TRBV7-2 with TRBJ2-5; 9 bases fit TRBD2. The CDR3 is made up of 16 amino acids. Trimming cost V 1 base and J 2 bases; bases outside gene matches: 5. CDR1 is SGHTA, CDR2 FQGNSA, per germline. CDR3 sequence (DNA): TGTGCCAGCAGCTTAGTAGCGGGAGTTAGTCAAGAGACCCAGTACTTC. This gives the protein CASSLVAGVSQETQYF.

CDR3 sequence: CASSLLRQAISGNTIYF. In DNA, the CDR3 is TGTGCCAGCAGCTTACTCCGACAGGCTATCTCTGGAAACACCATATATTTT. The rearrangement joins TRBV7-2 to TRBJ1-3; maybe TRBD1 (6 bases). This CDR3 has 17 residues. Trimming left V 2 bases short and J 0 bases short, with 14 bases between. Looked up from germline, CDR1 is SGHTA and CDR2 is FQGNSA.

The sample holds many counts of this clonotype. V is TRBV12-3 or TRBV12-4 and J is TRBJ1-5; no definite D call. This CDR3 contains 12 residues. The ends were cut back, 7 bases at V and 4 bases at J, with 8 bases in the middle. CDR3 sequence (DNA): TGTGCCAGCAAATCCGGGAATCAGCCCCAGCATTTT. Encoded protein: CASKSGNQPQHF.

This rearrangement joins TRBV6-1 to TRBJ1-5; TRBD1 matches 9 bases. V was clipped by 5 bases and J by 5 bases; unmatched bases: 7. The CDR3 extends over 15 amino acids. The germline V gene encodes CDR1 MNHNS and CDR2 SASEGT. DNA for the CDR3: TGTGCCAGCAGTACCCGGGACAGGGATTATCAGCCCCAGCATTTT. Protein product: CASSTRDRDYQPQHF.

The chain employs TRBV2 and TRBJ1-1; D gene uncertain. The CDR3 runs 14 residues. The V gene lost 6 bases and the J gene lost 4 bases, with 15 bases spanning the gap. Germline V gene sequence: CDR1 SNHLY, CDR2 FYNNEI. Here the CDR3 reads CASRYRTGFTEAFF. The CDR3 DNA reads TGTGCCAGCAGATATAGGACCGGCTTCACTGAAGCTTTCTTT.